The 26 T cell receptor beta chains in this list originate from one sample, sequenced in a study of T cells in Graves' hyperthyroidism and ophthalmopathy (dated by TCRdb to about 2019). The receptor library was made with multiplex PCR. Sequenced using an Illumina HiSeq 2000. TCR beta CDR3 regions were amplified from RNA transcripts. A first-round RT-PCR of the TCR CDR3 used the HTBI primer set with the Qiagen OneStep RT-PCR kit. In TCRdb, the public reads were trimmed at Q25 with fastp and aligned with MiXCR, with productive beta chains retained. Rows merge per CDR3 protein into single entries with the most common DNA and genes. This sample lists around 660,000 distinct CDR3 sequences; about 45% were detected once. The top ten clones comprise less than 9% of the sample. The sequencing input was peripheral blood or thyroid tissue (not recorded which). Source of these receptors: an adult man with Graves' disease, either hyperthyroidism or ophthalmopathy (not recorded which).

This clonotype was observed a handful of times. The CDR3 coding sequence is TGTGCCAGCAGCGTAGAGGGCGACCCCGCAGCGAACACTGAAGCTTTCTTT. It yields the protein CASSVEGDPAANTEAFF. The V and J genes are TRBV9 and TRBJ1-1, with no clear D. CDR3 length equals 17 residues. V was cut by 0 bases and J by 1 base, with 16 bases left in between. CDR1 and CDR2 from the germline V gene are SGDLS and YYNGEE. Variable domain in full (rest from reference TRBV9 and TRBJ1-1): DSGVTQTPKHLITATGQRVTLRCSPRSGDLSVYWYQQSLDQGLQFLIQYYNGEERAKGNILERFSAQQFPDLHSELNLSSLELGDSALYFCASSVEGDPAANTEAFFGQGTRLTVV.

The chain couples TRBV5-6 to TRBJ2-7; 12 nucleotides line up with TRBD1. Germline CDR1 reads SGHDT; CDR2 reads YYEEEE. V lost 2 bases and J lost 9; bases outside the gene matches: 6. The CDR3 spans 14 residues. The CDR3 spells CASSFGDRGLVQYF. CDR3 nucleotide sequence: TGTGCCAGCAGCTTTGGGGACAGGGGGCTTGTGCAGTACTTC.

The genes are TRBV24-1 and TRBJ1-5, with 7 bases matching TRBD1. V was pared by 11 bases and J by 6 bases, with 9 bases of the junction left unmatched. This CDR3 is built from 13 residues. Germline CDR1 and CDR2: KGHDR and SFDVKD. CDR3 sequence reads: CASRQGSLQPQHF. In nucleotides, the CDR3 is TGTGCCAGCAGACAGGGATCGCTTCAGCCCCAGCATTTT.

The genes are TRBV29-1 and TRBJ1-4, with D possibly being TRBD1 (5 bases). Trimming pared 4 bases from V and 7 bases from J, leaving 13 bases between. This CDR3 comprises 13 residues. Germline V gene data show CDR1 as SQVTM and CDR2 as ANQGSEA. CDR3 region: CSVGLGTLEKLFF. CDR3 coding DNA: TGCAGCGTTGGACTTGGGACCCTTGAAAAACTGTTTTTT.

Remarks on this clonotype: The junction departs from the called germline gene at one end, perhaps through a read error. This chain uses TRBV6-5 with TRBJ1-1; D might be TRBD1 (5 bases). CDR1 is MNHEY and CDR2 is SVGAGI in the germline V gene. The CDR3 consists of 14 residues. CDR3 protein: CAISYVGQNTEAFF. CDR3 in DNA: TGTGCCATCAGTTACGTGGGGCAGAATACTGAAGCTTTCTTT.

This clonotype turned up a few times. The chain links TRBV7-8 to TRBJ1-5, with D possibly being TRBD1 (6 bases). The germline V and J ends were trimmed by 6 bases and 6 bases, with 21 bases remaining between them. From germline, CDR1 is SGHVS and CDR2 FQNEAQ. The CDR3 runs to 16 residues. The CDR3 sequence is CASSTPRGAMLQPQHF. For the CDR3, the DNA is TGTGCCAGCAGTACCCCACGGGGGGCGATGCTTCAGCCCCAGCATTTT.

This chain links TRBV13 with TRBJ2-7; TRBD1 is a possible D gene (5 bases). Germline loops: CDR1 PRHDT, CDR2 FYEKMQ (reference sequence). CDR3 length: 14 amino acids. V was cut by 0 bases and J by 3 bases, with 9 bases left in between. The CDR3 nucleotides are TGTGCCAGCAGCTTAGGGTGGCAGGGCTACGAGCAGTACTTC. It encodes CASSLGWQGYEQYF.

Turning to this clonotype: A much larger clone lies one base from this, so it may be a read error. CDR3 region: CSARQSSSYEQYF. CDR3 bases: TGCAGTGCGAGGCAGTCGAGCTCCTACGAGCAGTACTTC. The chain uses TRBV20-1 and TRBJ2-7; no clear D gene. Germline CDR1 reads DFQATT; CDR2 reads SNEGSKA (reference sequence). The germline V and J ends were trimmed by 6 bases and 0 bases, with 12 bases remaining between them. The CDR3 extends over 13 amino acids.

The chain has TRBV24-1 and TRBJ2-5, with D possibly being TRBD2 (5 bases). The CDR3 has 15 residues. CDR1 is KGHDR and CDR2 is SFDVKD in the germline V gene. With 4 bases removed from V and 0 bases from J, the gap between germline ends came to 11 bases. CDR3 sequence (DNA): TGTGCCACCAGTGACGGGATCGCAGACCAAGAGACCCAGTACTTC. It specifies CATSDGIADQETQYF.

This clonotype was seen only a few times. The germline gene is not matched at one end of the junction; a read error may be the cause. This chain joins TRBV5-5 and TRBJ1-6, with D possibly being TRBD1 (6 bases). CDR3 size: 15 residues. The germline V gene encodes CDR1 SGHKS and CDR2 YYEKEE (reference sequence). CDR3 sequence: CASSQVGAGNSPLHF. The CDR3 nucleotides read TGCGCCAGCAGCCAAGTGGGGGCGGGTAATTCACCCCTCCACTTT.

This chain uses TRBV25-1 with TRBJ1-6; possible D gene TRBD1, 6 bases. The CDR3 is 16 residues long. The V end was cut by 6 bases, the J end by 7 bases, with 19 bases between. Germline V gene data show CDR1 as MGHDK and CDR2 as SYGVNS. The CDR3 DNA reads as TGTGCCAGCAGCGTATTTGGGGGCGCGTCAAATTCACCCCTCCACTTT. This encodes CASSVFGGASNSPLHF.

This clonotype has more than one count but fewer than ten. The chain is built from TRBV10-3 and TRBJ1-3; tentatively, D is TRBD1 (6 bases). The V end lost 8 bases, the J end lost 2 bases, and 16 bases lay between the germline ends. The CDR3 length is 15 residues. The germline V gene encodes CDR1 ENHRY and CDR2 SYGVKD. The DNA for the CDR3 is TGTGCCATCCTCGAGGGGGGAGCCCCTGGAAACACCATATATTTT. Protein: CAILEGGAPGNTIYF.

The chain recombines TRBV14 with TRBJ2-2; 11 bases map to TRBD2. Unmatched junction bases numbered 5, after V lost 1 base and J lost 4 bases. The germline V gene encodes CDR1 SGHDN and CDR2 FVKESK. CDR3 length equals 17 residues. Here the CDR3 reads CASSQVSGRGSTGELFF. The CDR3 coding sequence is TGTGCCAGCAGCCAAGTTAGCGGGAGGGGGAGCACCGGGGAGCTGTTTTTT.

Turning to this clonotype: One end of the junction is discordant with germline, which a read error may explain. The chain has TRBV2 and TRBJ1-2; a weak D match, TRBD1 (5 bases). The CDR3 is made up of 13 amino acids. Germline values: CDR1 SNHLY, CDR2 FYNNEI. CDR3 protein: CASSDREDYGCTF. CDR3 sequence (DNA): TGTGCCAGCAGTGACAGGGAGGACTATGGCTGCACCTTC.

V gene TRBV5-1 combines with J gene TRBJ2-5; TRBD1 or TRBD2 may be the D gene (5 bases each). The CDR3 is 15 residues long. Between the trimmed V and J ends, which lost 4 bases and 7 bases, there was a span of 20 bases. Germline loops: CDR1 SGHRS, CDR2 YFSETQ. CDR3: CASSAGRPGAGTQYF. The CDR3 DNA is TGCGCCAGCAGCGCGGGCCGGCCTGGGGCGGGGACCCAGTACTTC.

J is TRBJ2-7 and V is TRBV9, with D tentatively TRBD2 (5 bases). The CDR3 is made up of 13 amino acids. Germline V gives CDR1 SGDLS, CDR2 YYNGEE. Deletions cut 5 bases from V and 2 bases from J, with 11 bases between. Here the CDR3 reads CASRPDGAYEQYF. The CDR3 DNA follows: TGTGCCAGCAGACCCGACGGGGCCTACGAGCAGTACTTC.

The gene calls are TRBV10-3 and TRBJ1-1, with D perhaps TRBD1 (5 bases). The germline V and J ends were trimmed by 7 bases and 1 base, with 13 bases remaining between them. Germline CDR1 reads ENHRY; CDR2 reads SYGVKD. The CDR3 has 14 amino acids. The CDR3 protein is CAIKPAGRNTEAFF. The CDR3 DNA reads TGTGCCATCAAACCGGCGGGACGGAACACTGAAGCTTTCTTT.

This clonotype was seen at least ten times. CDR3 sequence: CASSLSTNEKLFF. The CDR3, as DNA: TGTGCCAGCAGCTTGTCAACTAATGAAAAACTGTTTTTT. This sequence joins TRBV7-9 and TRBJ1-4, with unresolved D. Germline CDR1 and CDR2: SEHNR and FQNEAQ (reference sequence). There are 13 residues in the CDR3. Trimming removed 3 bases at V and 0 bases at J, with 2 bases between.

The table lists this clonotype with a few counts. The CDR3 DNA follows: TGTGCCAGCAGACAGCGCTCTGGAAACACCATATATTTT. Its protein product is CASRQRSGNTIYF. This sequence joins TRBV12-3 or TRBV12-4 and TRBJ1-3, with D uncertain. This CDR3 has 13 residues. Trimming cost V 6 bases and J 0 bases, with 6 bases left between them.

This clonotype was recorded a few times. V is TRBV19 and J is TRBJ1-2; TRBD1 aligns across 9 bases. The germline V gene encodes CDR1 LNHDA and CDR2 SQIVND (reference sequence). The V and J ends lost 1 base and 4 bases, in that order; junction bases with no gene match: 7. This CDR3 is built from 16 residues. CDR3 bases: TGTGCCAGTAGTATAGTGGGGACAGGGAATGTCTATGGCTACACCTTC. Residues: CASSIVGTGNVYGYTF.

This clonotype was counted at least ten times. The chain links TRBV29-1 to TRBJ1-1; maybe TRBD1 (5 bases). This CDR3 comprises 14 residues. The germline CDR1 and CDR2 sequences are SQVTM and ANQGSEA. V was pared by 3 bases and J by 4 bases, with 15 bases between. The CDR3 here is CSVDSGAGRTEAFF. The CDR3, as DNA: TGCAGCGTTGACTCCGGGGCAGGGCGCACTGAAGCTTTCTTT.

V is TRBV5-1 and J is TRBJ1-4; 8 positions agree with TRBD1. The CDR3 consists of 14 residues. After removal of 0 bases from V and 7 bases from J, the junction contained 2 bases not matched to a gene. From germline, CDR1 is SGHRS and CDR2 YFSETQ. CDR3 sequence: CASSLAGGVEKLFF. In DNA form, the CDR3 reads TGCGCCAGCAGCTTGGCAGGGGGCGTTGAAAAACTGTTTTTT.

This clonotype showed up just a few times. The chain combines TRBV12-3 or TRBV12-4 with TRBJ1-5; D is ambiguous. Trimming left V 9 bases short and J 2 bases short, with 8 bases between. The CDR3 is 12 amino acids. CDR3 loop: CASNRRNQPQHF. CDR3 DNA: TGTGCCAGTAACAGACGCAATCAGCCCCAGCATTTT.

The V gene is TRBV12-3 or TRBV12-4, the J gene TRBJ1-5; D is possibly TRBD1 (6 bases). V gave up 6 bases and J gave up 7 bases, with 13 bases separating them. This CDR3 comprises 13 residues. The CDR3 loop reads CASSGTLFQPQHF. The DNA for the CDR3 is TGTGCCAGCAGCGGGACACTTTTCCAGCCCCAGCATTTT.

This clonotype was seen repeatedly, ten times or more. The CDR3 DNA sequence: TGCGCCAGCAGCCCACAGGGAGATGAGACCCAGTACTTC. Its protein product is CASSPQGDETQYF. The chain uses TRBV5-1 and TRBJ2-5, with a possible D match to TRBD1 (6 bases). The CDR3 has 13 amino acids. CDR1 SGHRS and CDR2 YFSETQ come from the germline V gene. The V gene lost 4 bases and the J gene lost 5 bases, with 12 bases spanning the gap.

This clonotype was detected only a few times. The V gene is TRBV12-5, the J gene TRBJ1-5; D gene unclear. The germline V and J ends were trimmed by 5 bases and 3 bases, with 2 bases remaining between them. The CDR3 covers 11 residues. CDR1 is LGHNT, CDR2 FRNRAP, per germline. CDR3 nucleotides: TGTGCTAGTGGTACCAATCAGCCCCAGCATTTT. It is translated as CASGTNQPQHF. Looking up the rest from reference TRBV12-5 and TRBJ1-5 gives the full variable domain: DARVTQTPRHKVTEMGQEVTMRCQPILGHNTVFWYRQTMMQGLELLAYFRNRAPLDDSGMPKDRFSAEMPDATLATLKIQPSEPRDSAVYFCASGTNQPQHFGDGTRLSIL.